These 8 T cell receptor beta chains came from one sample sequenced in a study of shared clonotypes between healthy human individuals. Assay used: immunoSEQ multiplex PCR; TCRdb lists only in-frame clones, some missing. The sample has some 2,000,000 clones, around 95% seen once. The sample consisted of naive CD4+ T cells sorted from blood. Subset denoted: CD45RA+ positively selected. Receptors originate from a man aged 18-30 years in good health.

The chain's CDR3 is CASSLGASGSNEQFF. The DNA for the CDR3 is TGTGCCAGCAGCTTAGGGGCTAGCGGGAGTAATGAGCAGTTCTTC. The gene calls are TRBV7-8 and TRBJ2-1, with 10 nucleotides matching TRBD2. The germline V gene encodes CDR1 SGHVS and CDR2 FQNEAQ. With V trimmed by 1 base and J by 7 bases, 4 bases remained unmatched. This CDR3 has 15 amino acids.

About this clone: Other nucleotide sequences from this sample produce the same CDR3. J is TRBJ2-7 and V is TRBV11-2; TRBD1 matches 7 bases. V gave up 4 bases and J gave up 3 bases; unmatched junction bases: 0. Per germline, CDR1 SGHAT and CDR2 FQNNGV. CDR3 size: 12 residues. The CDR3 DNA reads TGTGCCAGCAGCTACAGGGGCTACGAGCAGTACTTC. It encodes CASSYRGYEQYF.

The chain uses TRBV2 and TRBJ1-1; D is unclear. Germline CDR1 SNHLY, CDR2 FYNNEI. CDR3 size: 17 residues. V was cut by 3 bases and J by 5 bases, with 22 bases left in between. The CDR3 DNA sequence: TGTGCCAGCAGTGACGGGTTGGGGAACACCCGGTGGACTGAAGCTTTCTTT. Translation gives CASSDGLGNTRWTEAFF.

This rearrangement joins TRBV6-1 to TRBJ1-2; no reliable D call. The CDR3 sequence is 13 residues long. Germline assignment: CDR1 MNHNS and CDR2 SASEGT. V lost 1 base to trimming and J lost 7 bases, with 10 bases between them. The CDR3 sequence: CASSEDVGSGYTF. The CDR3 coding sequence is TGTGCCAGCAGTGAAGATGTAGGGAGTGGCTACACCTTC.

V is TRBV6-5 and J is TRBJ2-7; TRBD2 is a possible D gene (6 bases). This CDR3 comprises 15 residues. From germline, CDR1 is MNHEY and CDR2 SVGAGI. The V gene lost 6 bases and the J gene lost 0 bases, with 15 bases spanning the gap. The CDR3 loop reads CASSPAGLTSYEQYF. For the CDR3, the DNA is TGTGCCAGCAGCCCCGCGGGATTAACCTCCTACGAGCAGTACTTC.

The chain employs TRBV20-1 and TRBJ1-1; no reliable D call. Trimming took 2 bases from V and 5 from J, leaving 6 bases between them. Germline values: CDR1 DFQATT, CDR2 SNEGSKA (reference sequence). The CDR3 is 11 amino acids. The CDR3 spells CSARTRTEAFF. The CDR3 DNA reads TGCAGTGCTAGAACGCGGACTGAAGCTTTCTTT.

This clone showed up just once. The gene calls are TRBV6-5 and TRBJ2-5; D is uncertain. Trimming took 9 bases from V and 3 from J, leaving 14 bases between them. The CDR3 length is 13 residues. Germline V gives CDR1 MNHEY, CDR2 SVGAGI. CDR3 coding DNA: TGTGCCAGTGCCCCAGTGGGAAAAGAGACCCAGTACTTC. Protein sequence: CASAPVGKETQYF.

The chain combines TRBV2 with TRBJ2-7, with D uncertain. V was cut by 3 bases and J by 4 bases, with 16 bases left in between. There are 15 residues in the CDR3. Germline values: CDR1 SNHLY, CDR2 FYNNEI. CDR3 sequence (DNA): TGTGCCAGCAGTGATCCCTCTCGGCGGAGTTACGAGCAGTACTTC. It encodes CASSDPSRRSYEQYF.